This entry lists 20 T cell receptor beta chains sequenced from one sample in a study of Ad26.COV2.S vaccination and SARS-CoV-2 variants. The assay was immunoSEQ multiplex PCR, and TCRdb's table has in-frame clones only and misses some. The sample shows hundreds of thousands of clones, approximately 83% of them seen only once. Documented treatment: some 20 received Ad26.COV2.S at low or high dose, single or two shots; about 5 received placebo; per-sample allocation not given. Material that was analyzed had been drawn on day 63 after the first vaccine or placebo injection. The sequencing here drew on peripheral blood, taken in a trial of Ad26.COV2.S vaccine versus placebo. The receptors stem from a person between 18 and 65 years old who received the Ad26.COV2.S COVID-19 vaccine or a placebo.

The chain has TRBV7-8 and TRBJ1-4, with D perhaps matching TRBD1 (5 bases). There are 12 residues in the CDR3. Germline V gives CDR1 SGHVS, CDR2 FQNEAQ. V lost 5 bases, J lost 13 bases, and 14 bases lay in between. DNA for the CDR3: TGTGCCAGCAGCCGATATGGGGGTGGACTGTTTTTT. It encodes CASSRYGGGLFF. The whole variable domain, filled in from reference TRBV7-8 and TRBJ1-4, reads GAGVSQSPRYKVAKRGQDVALRCDPISGHVSLFWYQQALGQGPEFLTYFQNEAQLDKSGLPSDRFFAERPEGSVSTLKIQRTQQEDSAVYLCASSRYGGGLFFGSGTQLSVL.

V and J are TRBV27 and TRBJ1-4, with D hard to call. V was pared by 4 bases and J by 8 bases, with 11 bases between. In germline, CDR1 is MNHEY, CDR2 SMNVEV (reference sequence). The CDR3 spans 13 residues. In nucleotides, the CDR3 is TGTGCCAGCAGTTCACCACCTGGGGAAAAACTGTTTTTT. Translated: CASSSPPGEKLFF.

The chain links TRBV4-3 to TRBJ2-3; 10 nucleotides match TRBD2. CDR1 and CDR2 from the germline V gene are LGHNA and YSLEER. Unmatched junction bases numbered 16, after V lost 0 bases and J lost 7 bases. The CDR3 is 19 amino acids. CDR3 amino acids: CASSQDSIGVAGGSNTQYF. The CDR3 coding sequence is TGCGCCAGCAGCCAAGATTCGATCGGAGTAGCGGGGGGCTCTAATACGCAGTATTTT.

The chain is built from TRBV29-1 and TRBJ2-5, with D tentatively TRBD1 or TRBD2 (6 bases each). The V end was cut by 2 bases, the J end by 5 bases, with 12 bases between. CDR3 length equals 13 residues. Germline V gene sequence: CDR1 SQVTM, CDR2 ANQGSEA. Here the CDR3 reads CSVEPEGVETQYF. CDR3 coding DNA: TGCAGCGTTGAACCGGAGGGGGTTGAGACCCAGTACTTC.

The genes are TRBV18 and TRBJ1-1; D might be TRBD1 (6 bases). The CDR3 contains 16 residues. V lost 5 bases and J lost 1, with 17 bases in between. From germline, CDR1 is KGHSH and CDR2 LQKENI. The DNA of the CDR3 is TGTGCCAGCTCAAAAGCAGGGGTGGTGGGGAACACTGAAGCTTTCTTT. It is translated as CASSKAGVVGNTEAFF. Filled out from reference TRBV18 and TRBJ1-1, the complete variable domain reads NAGVMQNPRHLVRRRGQEARLRCSPMKGHSHVYWYRQLPEEGLKFMVYLQKENIIDESGMPKERFSAEFPKEGPSILRIQQVVRGDSAAYFCASSKAGVVGNTEAFFGQGTRLTVV.

The gene calls are TRBV3-1 (or the pseudogene TRBV3-2) and TRBJ2-2; D possibly matches TRBD1 or TRBD2 (5 bases each). The germline gives CDR1 LGHDT, CDR2 YNNKEL (reference sequence). This CDR3 has 17 amino acids. The ends were cut back, 4 bases at V and 1 base at J, with 16 bases in the middle. For the CDR3, the DNA is TGTGCCAGCAGCCGACGGGGCTTTACAGGGAACACCGGGGAGCTGTTTTTT. Translation gives CASSRRGFTGNTGELFF.

This rearrangement joins TRBV4-1 to TRBJ1-2, with no clear D. CDR1 is MGHRA, CDR2 YSYEKL, per germline. The CDR3 consists of 15 residues. Trimming left V 2 bases short and J 2 bases short, with 12 bases between. This chain's CDR3 is CASSQRVDGNYGYTF. In DNA, the CDR3 is TGCGCCAGCAGCCAAAGGGTCGACGGGAACTATGGCTACACCTTC.

The CDR3 nucleotides read TGTGCCAGCAGCCGGGGAACAGGGGGTGAAGCTTTCTTT. Its protein product is CASSRGTGGEAFF. The chain uses TRBV14 and TRBJ1-1; 8 bases map to TRBD1. The CDR3 runs to 13 residues. J was trimmed by 7 bases and V by 4 bases; bases with no gene match: 5. Germline V gene sequence: CDR1 SGHDN, CDR2 FVKESK.

V gene TRBV12-5 combines with J gene TRBJ1-1; the D is unclear. Trimming left V 6 bases short and J 0 bases short, with 17 bases between. Germline CDR1 reads LGHNT; CDR2 reads FRNRAP. CDR3 length: 16 amino acids. CDR3 amino acids: CASGLPNVFMNTEAFF. The CDR3 DNA is TGTGCTAGTGGCCTACCTAACGTATTCATGAACACTGAAGCTTTCTTT. Full variable domain (outside the CDR3, taken from reference TRBV12-5 and TRBJ1-1): DARVTQTPRHKVTEMGQEVTMRCQPILGHNTVFWYRQTMMQGLELLAYFRNRAPLDDSGMPKDRFSAEMPDATLATLKIQPSEPRDSAVYFCASGLPNVFMNTEAFFGQGTRLTVV.

V usage is TRBV2 and J usage is TRBJ2-7; D not resolved. From germline, CDR1 is SNHLY and CDR2 FYNNEI. The CDR3 runs to 14 residues. V was cut by 0 bases and J by 3 bases, with 9 bases left in between. CDR3 nucleotide sequence: TGTGCCAGCAGTGAAGCGCTTCTGGGCTACGAGCAGTACTTC. Translating it yields CASSEALLGYEQYF.

The V gene is TRBV6-2 or TRBV6-3, the J gene TRBJ2-1; possibly TRBD2 for D (5 bases). This CDR3 has 13 residues. V gave up 7 bases and J gave up 7 bases, with 14 bases separating them. Germline V gene sequence: CDR1 MNHEY, CDR2 SVGEGT. The CDR3 reads CASTPPSGNEQFF. The CDR3 bases are TGTGCCAGCACCCCACCCTCGGGGAATGAGCAGTTCTTC.

The rearrangement links TRBV10-3 to TRBJ2-5, with 8 bases fitting TRBD1. J gave up 1 base and V 5 bases, and 6 bases lay outside the gene matches. Germline V CDR1 and CDR2: ENHRY, SYGVKD. CDR3 size: 15 residues. CDR3 nucleotides: TGTGCCATCAGTCCGGGACAGGAGGGCCAAGAGACCCAGTACTTC. The encoded protein is CAISPGQEGQETQYF.

The rearrangement joins TRBV6-6 to TRBJ2-2, with D uncertain. Trimming stripped 4 bases from V and 7 bases from J, with 10 bases between. CDR1 is MNHNY and CDR2 is SVGAGI in the germline V gene (reference sequence). This CDR3 spans 13 amino acids. The CDR3 loop is CASSWDRIGELFF. DNA of the CDR3: TGTGCCAGCAGTTGGGATAGGATCGGGGAGCTGTTTTTT.

Here the CDR3 reads CASSELRGGRETQYF. As DNA, the CDR3 is TGTGCCAGCAGTGAGCTACGGGGGGGCCGAGAGACCCAGTACTTC. The rearrangement joins TRBV2 to TRBJ2-5, with 8 positions matching TRBD2. V lost 3 bases and J lost 4; bases outside the gene matches: 7. CDR1 is SNHLY, CDR2 FYNNEI, per germline. This CDR3 has 15 amino acids. The full variable domain, in which reference TRBV2 and TRBJ2-5 provide the parts outside the CDR3, is EPEVTQTPSHQVTQMGQEVILRCVPISNHLYFYWYRQILGQKVEFLVSFYNNEISEKSEIFDDQFSVERPDGSNFTLKIRSTKLEDSAMYFCASSELRGGRETQYFGPGTRLLVL.

The CDR3 region has the DNA TGCGCCAGCAGCTTGGAGGCGCGGCCTCTTTACGAGCAGTACTTC. Translated, it gives CASSLEARPLYEQYF. V and J are TRBV5-1 and TRBJ2-7; D ambiguous. This CDR3 contains 15 residues. The V and J ends lost 0 bases and 4 bases respectively, with 14 bases between them. The germline V gene encodes CDR1 SGHRS and CDR2 YFSETQ.

The chain recombines TRBV6-5 with TRBJ2-2, with 7 bases fitting TRBD1. With 7 bases clipped from V and 2 bases from J, the junction kept 4 bases outside the gene matches. Germline V gene lookup returns CDR1 MNHEY and CDR2 SVGAGI. CDR3 size: 14 residues. CDR3 DNA: TGTGCCAGCACGGGACAGATAAACACCGGGGAGCTGTTTTTT. It codes for CASTGQINTGELFF.

J is TRBJ1-1 and V is TRBV19; D remains unclear. Germline V gives CDR1 LNHDA, CDR2 SQIVND (reference sequence). The germline V and J ends were trimmed by 8 bases and 1 base, with 14 bases remaining between them. The length of the CDR3 is 14 residues. CDR3 loop: CASSKSPTNTEAFF. In nucleotides, the CDR3 is TGTGCCAGTTCCAAATCTCCGACGAACACTGAAGCTTTCTTT.

The J gene is TRBJ1-1, the V gene TRBV5-1; D unclear. There are 12 residues in the CDR3. Germline V gene sequence: CDR1 SGHRS, CDR2 YFSETQ. V gave up 6 bases and J gave up 7 bases, with 13 bases separating them. CDR3 nucleotides: TGCGCCAGCACCCTGGATTGGATTGAAGCTTTCTTT. Its protein product is CASTLDWIEAFF.

This chain links TRBV9 with TRBJ1-5; D call uncertain. V gave up 0 bases and J gave up 6 bases, with 7 bases separating them. The CDR3 runs to 13 residues. Germline CDR1 is SGDLS and CDR2 is YYNGEE. The CDR3 sequence: CASSVGWGQPQHF. As DNA, the CDR3 is TGTGCCAGCAGCGTAGGCTGGGGTCAGCCCCAGCATTTT.

The chain joins TRBV5-1 to TRBJ1-2, with D maybe TRBD1 (5 bases). This CDR3 is 14 amino acids long. Germline V lookup: CDR1 SGHRS, CDR2 YFSETQ. V was trimmed by 0 bases and J by 4 bases, leaving 10 bases between them. CDR3 sequence: CASSLASGVYGYTF. The CDR3 DNA follows: TGCGCCAGCAGCTTGGCCTCGGGGGTCTATGGCTACACCTTC.